This T cell receptor beta chain emerged from a study of blood T cell repertoires in COVID-19. There are a few counts of this clone. Trimming pared 2 bases from V and 2 bases from J, leaving 9 bases between. Germline V lookup: CDR1 LGHDT, CDR2 YNNKEL (reference sequence). The CDR3 covers 14 residues. Sequencing was performed with immunoSEQ multiplex PCR; in TCRdb, only in-frame clones are kept and a portion is missing. The sample gives 180,000 or so clones, approximately 84% of which show up once; about 6.9% is in the top ten. The chain uses TRBV3-1 (or the pseudogene TRBV3-2) and TRBJ2-5, with D maybe TRBD2 (5 bases). This TCR was sampled from a human donor with acute or convalescent COVID-19. The donor label of this sample is uncertain. What was sequenced was peripheral blood. In DNA form, the CDR3 reads TGTGCCAGCAGCCAATACGGGGAGCAAGAGACCCAGTACTTC. Translating gives CASSQYGEQETQYF.